Listed below are T cell receptor beta chains from one sample, sequenced in a study of cytomegalovirus exposure and HLA in healthy donors. Assay used: immunoSEQ multiplex PCR; TCRdb lists only in-frame clones, some missing. The sample records over 150,000 clones, approximately 82% being singletons. The material sequenced was PBMCs. The receptors here all came from a girl aged 2 to 9 in good health and CMV-seropositive. CDR3s include the opening cysteine and the closing phenylalanine or tryptophan. D genes are given only for firm matches. Part of the rows lack a size; the others show once, few, many or a class for expanded clones.

TRBJ2-2,NA,NA,TRBV1,TGCACCAGCAACTTAGCGGGGGGGCCGGGCACCGGGGAGCTGTTTTTT,CTSNLAGGPGTGELFF
TRBJ1-1,TRBD1,NA,TRBV11-2,TGTGCCAGCAGCTTAGATCAGGGGGACACTGAAGCTTTCTTT,CASSLDQGDTEAFF
TRBJ2-3,TRBD2,NA,TRBV5-1,TGCGCCAGCAGCTTGGGACTAGCCTCGTTAGATACGCAGTATTTT,CASSLGLASLDTQYF
TRBJ1-3,NA,NA,TRBV30,TGTGCCTGGACCCAGATCGGACTGAGCTCTGGAAACACCATATATTTT,CAWTQIGLSSGNTIYF
TRBJ1-1,NA,NA,TRBV10-3,TGTGCCATCAGTGAGGCTGGGGGCACCACTGAAGCTTTCTTT,CAISEAGGTTEAFF
TRBJ2-7,TRBD1,NA,TRBV4-1,TGCGCCAGCAGCCAGGCCCCCGGACAGGGAGCCTACGAGCAGTACTTC,CASSQAPGQGAYEQYF
TRBJ1-6,NA,NA,TRBV30,TGTGCCTGGAGTAAGACGGGTGAGGACTCTTCACCCCTCCACTTT,CAWSKTGEDSSPLHF
TRBJ1-4,TRBD1,NA,TRBV23-1,TGCGCCAGCAGCCAACAGGGGGCGGCTAATGAAAAACTGTTTTTT,CASSQQGAANEKLFF
TRBJ1-1,TRBD1,NA,TRBV15,TGTGCCACCAGTCTGGACAGGGTTAACACTGAAGCTTTCTTT,CATSLDRVNTEAFF
TRBJ1-2,TRBD1,NA,TRBV7-6,TGTGCCAGCAGCTTAGGAGGGACAGGGCATGGCTACACCTTC,CASSLGGTGHGYTF
TRBJ1-1,TRBD1,NA,TRBV12-5,TGTGCTAGTGGTTTGGGGGGACAGGGGGCGAACACTGAAGCTTTCTTT,CASGLGGQGANTEAFF
TRBJ2-3,TRBD2,NA,TRBV5-4,TGTGCCAGCAGCTTGCGGGGGGAATACACAGATACGCAGTATTTT,CASSLRGEYTDTQYF
TRBJ1-3,NA,NA,TRBV5-6,TGTGCCAGCAGCGTGGACAGCTCTGGAAACACCATATATTTT,CASSVDSSGNTIYF
TRBJ2-7,NA,NA,TRBV5-6,TGTGCCAGCAGCTTAGGGGTCTCCTACGAGCAGTACTTC,CASSLGVSYEQYF
TRBJ2-7,NA,NA,TRBV5-1,TGCGCCAGCAGCTTGGAATCGCGGGCCTACGAGCAGTACTTC,CASSLESRAYEQYF
TRBJ1-2,NA,NA,TRBV18,TGTGCCAGCTCACCCTGGGCCGAGAACTATGGCTACACCTTC,CASSPWAENYGYTF
TRBJ2-7,NA,NA,TRBV29-1,TGCAGCGTTGTGGGACACCGGAACTACGAGCAGTACTTC,CSVVGHRNYEQYF
TRBJ1-5,NA,once,TRBV5-6,TGTGCCAGCAGCTTGCGGCGGAGTCAGCCCCAGCATTTT,CASSLRRSQPQHF